The present T cell receptor (beta chain) was sequenced within a study of post-analysis software for immune sequencing data (dated by TCRdb to about 2015). Notes on the research overall: Relapsing-remitting, secondary progressive and progressive-relapsing multiple sclerosis were recorded as disease courses, and subtype annotation was lacking for some patients. Patient repertoires were compared against roughly 11 previously published healthy control repertoires from donors aged 6 to 25 years. A subset of samples was prepared in parallel using single-end sample barcoding, then pooled and co-amplified after Illumina adapter ligation. Beyond this particular receptor, the publication reports: Roughly 5 TRBV segments, including TRBV5-6, TRBV5-1 and TRBV20-1, were significantly more frequent in patients than controls. Multiple sclerosis patients had significantly lower normalized Chao1 diversity than controls, a result that suggests substantial peripheral T-cell clonal expansion. Direct clustering with F measure showed strong co-clustering of samples prepared in the same batch, prompting a batch-effect correction. The control group was slightly older than the multiple sclerosis patient group.

Libraries came from PCR. Sequencing used an Illumina HiSeq 2500. To reduce PCR and sequencing biases, unique molecular identifiers were incorporated into the TCR beta cDNA libraries. Roughly 0.5 million cDNA molecules were obtained per 1 to 10 million input T cells, so each molecule approximated one T cell. The patient libraries were prepared and sequenced with the same protocol used for the earlier healthy control dataset. Samples belonging to the same batch were prepared together, multiplexed and sequenced on a shared HiSeq lane. The source study handled its data this way. MIGEC was used to process the raw barcoded reads, and molecular identifier groups with only a single read were discarded before consensus assembly and CDR3 extraction. VDJtools was used for post-analysis of the clonotype tables, with diversity normalized by down-sampling every dataset to the smallest sample size. In repertoire overlap clustering, CDR3 amino acid sequences, but not nucleotide sequences, were matched to correct batch-related cross-sample contamination. TCRdb reran the public reads through fastp at Q25 and MiXCR, keeping productive beta chains. Records with the same CDR3 protein are collapsed into one entry carrying the most frequent genes and DNA. These V and J calls derive from TCRdb rather than the authors' analysis. Recorded for this sample are some 800,000 distinct CDR3 sequences; about 43% of them occurred a single time. The ten largest clones add up to 4.9% of the sample.

To demonstrate the VDJtools post-analysis software, the study profiled TCR beta repertoires from the peripheral blood of 13 young patients with multiple sclerosis. The patients with multiple sclerosis were children and adolescents between 6 and 15 years of age. About this clonotype: The antigen it binds to is not known. No qualities accompany the bases; no much larger clone lies one base away.

The CDR3 has 14 amino acids, counting the end cysteine and phenylalanine. The kept DNA is CDR3 alone, 42 bases in frame from the first base. V and J are truncated by 0 bases and 2 bases respectively, leaving an intervening sequence of 9 bases. The germline V gene yields SGHRS for CDR1 and YFSETQ for CDR2. The receptor's source is a girl aged 5 to 17 with multiple sclerosis. The sequence links TRBV5-1 to TRBJ2-7; there is no confident call for the D gene. Sequences were obtained from blood. The nucleotides read TGCGCCAGCAGCTTGGAGCTCCTTACCTACGAGCAGTACTTC. Translated, this is CASSLELLTYEQYF.